This T cell receptor beta chain was profiled in a study of CD8 T cells in Susac syndrome (dated by TCRdb to the late 2010s). Turning to the overall study: Of the Susac syndrome patients who were sequenced, roughly 6 had clinically active disease and roughly 8 were in clinical remission. At the time of blood withdrawal, Susac syndrome patients were either therapy-naive, taking corticosteroids (with some also receiving IVIg), or on IVIg alone. Whether CD8+ T cell activation and differentiation in Susac syndrome was antigen driven was tested using repertoire sequencing. The study compared CD8+ T cell repertoire clonality among about a dozen healthy donors, about 14 Susac syndrome patients and 15 multiple sclerosis patients.

Peripheral blood CD8+ and CD4+ T cells from healthy donors, Susac syndrome patients and multiple sclerosis patients were profiled using high-throughput TCR beta sequencing. The Susac syndrome patients fulfilled recently defined diagnostic criteria for either definite or probable disease. Bulk CD8+ and CD4+ T cells were purified magnetically by negative isolation, whereas CD8+ TEMRA cells were enriched by FACS. Blood was drawn into EDTA tubes, processed within 24 hours, and PBMCs were isolated by density gradient centrifugation. PBMCs destined for TCR sequencing were cryopreserved in liquid nitrogen and later thawed in a 37 °C water bath. The sorted or isolated CD4+, CD8+ and CD8+ TEMRA cells reached a purity of at least 90%. From its cysteine to its phenylalanine, the CDR3 spans 14 amino acids. Only the CDR3 part of the read is kept: 42 bases, read in frame from the first base. V is cut by 3 bases and J by 3 bases, and the space between the germline ends is 11 bases.

RNA was extracted using the RNeasy kit, and about 0.45 to 1 ug of the RNA was reverse transcribed with random hexamers. TCR beta CDR3 regions were amplified with the immunoSEQ multiplex PCR assay covering 54 Vbeta and 13 Jbeta segments. Bias from PCR amplification was corrected by using a synthetic template baseline for primer optimization and for computational correction. As for the original processing: Reads were assigned to V, D and J genes according to IMGT and analyzed in immunoSEQ Analyzer, with only productive sequences retained. To calculate clonality, Shannon entropy was normalized by log2 of the number of productive unique sequences and then subtracted from one. Public and private clones were assessed among the 100 most prevalent clones of each patient and control. Clones were defined as Susac-specific when absent from the healthy and MS cohorts, from about 970 published viral clones and from other ImmuneACCESS disease sequences. TCRdb passed the public sequencing reads through fastp at Q25 and MiXCR, retaining productive beta sequences. CDR3 protein sequences are deduplicated, and each keeps its most common genes and DNA. TCRdb, rather than the study authors, made the V and J calls. The sample table holds around 110,000 distinct CDR3 sequences, of which roughly 94% were seen once. The top ten hold 0.4% to 0.5% of the sample.

Comments on this clonotype: This receptor's antigen is unknown. No clone much larger than this one lies a single base away; base qualities are absent.

Study-wide findings and limitations: The TCR sequencing and HLA analysis was acknowledged to have included a relatively small number of individuals. Susac syndrome CD8+ repertoires showed clonal expansion, highest in CD8+ TEMRA cells and greater in clinically active than remitting patients. In the total CD8+ and CD8+ TEMRA repertoires, sixteen and five Susac-specific public clones, respectively, were identified.

The TCR sequence derives from a human donor with Susac syndrome. What was sequenced was CD8+ T cells from PBMCs. The chain is encoded by TRBV12-3 or TRBV12-4 joined to TRBJ1-2; TRBD1 might be the D gene, on 5 matching bases. The CDR3 here reads CASSFDQGYYGYTF. The DNA sequence reads TGTGCCAGCAGTTTTGACCAGGGTTACTATGGCTACACCTTC.